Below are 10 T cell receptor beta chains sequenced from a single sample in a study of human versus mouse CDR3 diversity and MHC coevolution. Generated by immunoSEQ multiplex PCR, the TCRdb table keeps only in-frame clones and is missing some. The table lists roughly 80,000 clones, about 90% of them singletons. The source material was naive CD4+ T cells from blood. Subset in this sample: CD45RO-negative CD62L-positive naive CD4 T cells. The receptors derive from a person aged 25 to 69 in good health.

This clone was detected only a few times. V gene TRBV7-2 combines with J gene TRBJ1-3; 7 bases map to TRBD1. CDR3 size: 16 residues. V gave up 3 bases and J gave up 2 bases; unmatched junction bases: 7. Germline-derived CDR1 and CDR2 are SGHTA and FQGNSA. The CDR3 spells CASSFFLGQAGNTIYF. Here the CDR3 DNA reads TGTGCCAGCAGCTTCTTCCTCGGACAGGCTGGAAACACCATATATTTT.

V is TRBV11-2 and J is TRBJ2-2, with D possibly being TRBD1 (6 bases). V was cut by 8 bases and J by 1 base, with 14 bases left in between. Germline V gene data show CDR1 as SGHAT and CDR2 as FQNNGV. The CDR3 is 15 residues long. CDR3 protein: CASARQEMNTGELFF. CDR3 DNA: TGTGCCAGCGCGCGACAGGAAATGAACACCGGGGAGCTGTTTTTT.

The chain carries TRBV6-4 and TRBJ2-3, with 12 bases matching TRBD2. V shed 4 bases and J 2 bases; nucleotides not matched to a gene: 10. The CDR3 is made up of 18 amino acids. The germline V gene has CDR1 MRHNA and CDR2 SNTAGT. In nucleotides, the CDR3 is TGTGCCAGCAGTGGAAAGACTAGCGGGAGAGAGACCACAGATACGCAGTATTTT. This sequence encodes CASSGKTSGRETTDTQYF.

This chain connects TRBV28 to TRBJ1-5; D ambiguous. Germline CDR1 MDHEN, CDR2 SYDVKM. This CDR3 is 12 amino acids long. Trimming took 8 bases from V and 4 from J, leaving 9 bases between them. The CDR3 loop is CASEGGNQPQHF. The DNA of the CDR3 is TGTGCCAGCGAGGGTGGGAATCAGCCCCAGCATTTT.

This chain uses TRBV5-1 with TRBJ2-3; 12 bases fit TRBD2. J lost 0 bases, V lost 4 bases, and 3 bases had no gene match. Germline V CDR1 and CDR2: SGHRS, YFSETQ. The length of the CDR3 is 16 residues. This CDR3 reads CASSGGLAGSTDTQYF. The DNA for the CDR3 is TGCGCCAGCAGCGGAGGACTAGCGGGAAGCACAGATACGCAGTATTTT.

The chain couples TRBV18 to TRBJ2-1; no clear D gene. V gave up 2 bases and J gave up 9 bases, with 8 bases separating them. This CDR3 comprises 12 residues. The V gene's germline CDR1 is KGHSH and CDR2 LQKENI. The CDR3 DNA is TGTGCCAGCTCACCAGACTCGGGTGAGCAGTTCTTC. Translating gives CASSPDSGEQFF. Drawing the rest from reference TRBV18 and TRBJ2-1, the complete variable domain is NAGVMQNPRHLVRRRGQEARLRCSPMKGHSHVYWYRQLPEEGLKFMVYLQKENIIDESGMPKERFSAEFPKEGPSILRIQQVVRGDSAAYFCASSPDSGEQFFGPGTRLTVL.

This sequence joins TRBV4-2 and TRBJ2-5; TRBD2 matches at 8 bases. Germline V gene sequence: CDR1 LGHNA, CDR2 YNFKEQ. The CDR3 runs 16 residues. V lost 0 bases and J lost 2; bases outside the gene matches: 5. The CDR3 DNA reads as TGTGCCAGCAGCCAAGAGGGGGCTAGCGGGCAAGAGACCCAGTACTTC. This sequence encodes CASSQEGASGQETQYF.

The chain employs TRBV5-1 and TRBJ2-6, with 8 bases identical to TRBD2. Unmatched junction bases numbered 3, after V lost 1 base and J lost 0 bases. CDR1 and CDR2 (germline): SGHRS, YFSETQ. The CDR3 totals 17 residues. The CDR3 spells CASSLLLAVSGANVLTF. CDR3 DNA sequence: TGCGCCAGCAGCTTGTTACTAGCGGTCTCTGGGGCCAACGTCCTGACTTTC.

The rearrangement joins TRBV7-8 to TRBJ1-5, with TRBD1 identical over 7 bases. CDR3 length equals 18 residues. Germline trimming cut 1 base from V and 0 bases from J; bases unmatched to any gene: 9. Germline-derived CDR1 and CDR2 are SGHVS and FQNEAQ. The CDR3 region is CASSLVAGGTYSNQPQHF. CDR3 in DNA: TGTGCCAGCAGCTTAGTTGCAGGGGGGACGTATAGCAATCAGCCCCAGCATTTT.

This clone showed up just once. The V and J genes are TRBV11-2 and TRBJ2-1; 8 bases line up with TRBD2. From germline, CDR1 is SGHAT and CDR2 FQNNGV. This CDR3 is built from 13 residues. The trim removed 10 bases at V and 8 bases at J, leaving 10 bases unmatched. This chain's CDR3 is CATGGEGPHEQFF. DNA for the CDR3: TGTGCCACGGGGGGGGAGGGCCCCCATGAGCAGTTCTTC.